This is a list of T cell receptor beta chains from one sample in a study of shared clonotypes between healthy human individuals. The data were produced by immunoSEQ multiplex PCR, yet TCRdb's version contains in-frame clones alone and is incomplete. The repertoire includes fewer than 600,000 clones, approximately 80% of them detected once, and 12% sits in the top ten. The sample consisted of PBMCs. These receptors originate from a woman aged 40 to 49 in good health. Some clones in this sample may be carry-over from other donors' samples. CDR3s include the opening cysteine and the closing phenylalanine or tryptophan. Fields, in order: D gene, clone size, J gene, V gene, CDR3 protein, CDR3 DNA. A D gene is named only where the DNA matches it firmly. Clone size appears in some rows only: once, few, many, or a class for an expanded clone.

D: .; size: .; J: TRBJ2-6; V: TRBV5-6; CDR3: CASSLRGRFLSGANVLTF; DNA: TGTGCCAGCAGCTTGAGGGGCAGGTTTCTCTCTGGGGCCAACGTCCTGACTTTC
D: TRBD1; size: .; J: TRBJ2-5; V: TRBV19; CDR3: CASSGTAQETQYF; DNA: TGTGCCAGCTCTGGGACAGCCCAAGAGACCCAGTACTTC
D: TRBD2; size: .; J: TRBJ2-5; V: TRBV29-1; CDR3: CSAEGTSGGQETQYF; DNA: TGCAGCGCGGAAGGGACTAGCGGGGGGCAAGAGACCCAGTACTTC
D: .; size: .; J: TRBJ2-7; V: TRBV5-1; CDR3: CASSLGVRDGGEQYF; DNA: TGCGCCAGCAGCTTGGGAGTTAGGGACGGAGGCGAGCAGTACTTC
D: TRBD2; size: once; J: TRBJ2-7; V: TRBV5-4; CDR3: CASSRGLAGDIYEQYF; DNA: TGTGCCAGCAGCAGAGGACTAGCGGGGGATATCTACGAGCAGTACTTC
D: TRBD1; size: .; J: TRBJ2-7; V: TRBV5-4; CDR3: CASSDRDRTSYEQYF; DNA: TGTGCCAGCAGCGACCGGGACAGGACCTCTTACGAGCAGTACTTC
D: .; size: .; J: TRBJ2-4; V: TRBV7-3; CDR3: CASSPGASLAKNIQYF; DNA: TGTGCCAGCAGCCCGGGGGCTTCACTAGCCAAAAACATTCAGTACTTC
D: .; size: .; J: TRBJ2-1; V: TRBV21-1; CDR3: CASSKFQIRPGSPYNEQFF; DNA: TGTGCCAGCAGCAAATTCCAGATCCGGCCAGGGTCCCCCTACAATGAGCAGTTCTTC
D: .; size: .; J: TRBJ1-2; V: TRBV9; CDR3: CATPQGNYGYTF; DNA: TGTGCCACCCCGCAGGGAAACTATGGCTACACCTTC
D: .; size: .; J: TRBJ2-5; V: TRBV5-1; CDR3: CASSPRQVQETQYF; DNA: TGCGCCAGCAGCCCAAGACAGGTCCAAGAGACCCAGTACTTC
D: TRBD1; size: .; J: TRBJ1-4; V: TRBV30; CDR3: CAWSGDRVMDEKLFF; DNA: TGTGCCTGGAGCGGGGACAGGGTGATGGACGAAAAACTGTTTTTT
D: TRBD2; size: .; J: TRBJ2-3; V: TRBV4-3; CDR3: CASSQEEGREMTDTQYF; DNA: TGCGCCAGCAGCCAAGAAGAGGGGCGGGAGATGACAGATACGCAGTATTTT
D: TRBD2; size: .; J: TRBJ2-1; V: TRBV30; CDR3: CAWSGRTSGSSRFNNEQFF; DNA: TGTGCCTGGAGCGGAAGGACTAGCGGGAGTTCTCGTTTTAACAATGAGCAGTTCTTC
D: TRBD2; size: .; J: TRBJ2-2; V: TRBV5-4; CDR3: CASSGGLAGGANTGELFF; DNA: TGTGCCAGCAGCGGTGGACTAGCGGGAGGCGCGAACACCGGGGAGCTGTTTTTT
D: TRBD2; size: .; J: TRBJ2-7; V: TRBV29-1; CDR3: CSVAQTSPYEQYF; DNA: TGCAGCGTTGCTCAGACTAGCCCTTACGAGCAGTACTTC
D: .; size: .; J: TRBJ1-5; V: TRBV30; CDR3: CAWSARGGNQPQHF; DNA: TGTGCCTGGAGTGCGAGGGGTGGAAATCAGCCCCAGCATTTT
D: .; size: .; J: TRBJ2-2; V: TRBV7-2; CDR3: CASSRTQIGELFF; DNA: TGTGCCAGCAGTAGGACACAGATCGGGGAGCTGTTTTTT
D: TRBD2; size: .; J: TRBJ2-7; V: TRBV2; CDR3: CASGAFSGSYEQYF; DNA: TGTGCCAGCGGCGCTTTTAGCGGGAGTTACGAGCAGTACTTC
D: TRBD1; size: .; J: TRBJ2-7; V: TRBV5-1; CDR3: CASSTGTVEQYF; DNA: TGCGCCAGCAGCACTGGGACAGTTGAGCAGTACTTC
D: TRBD2; size: .; J: TRBJ2-7; V: TRBV4-2; CDR3: CASSPLQGAGVRNEQYF; DNA: TGTGCCAGCAGCCCCCTGCAAGGAGCGGGAGTTAGAAACGAGCAGTACTTC
D: .; size: .; J: TRBJ2-1; V: TRBV19; CDR3: CATRSGSGTYNEQFF; DNA: TGTGCCACTCGGAGTGGTAGCGGTACCTACAATGAGCAGTTCTTC
D: .; size: .; J: TRBJ2-1; V: TRBV20-1; CDR3: CSAEGHREQFF; DNA: TGCAGTGCTGAGGGCCATCGTGAGCAGTTCTTC
D: .; size: .; J: TRBJ1-2; V: TRBV19; CDR3: CASSMWSGYTF; DNA: TGTGCCAGTAGTATGTGGTCCGGCTACACCTTC
D: .; size: .; J: TRBJ2-3; V: TRBV7-9; CDR3: CASSLEAGTDTQYF; DNA: TGTGCCAGCAGCTTAGAGGCAGGCACAGATACGCAGTATTTT
D: .; size: .; J: TRBJ1-2; V: TRBV27; CDR3: CASSLSRAGASNGYTF; DNA: TGTGCCAGCAGTTTATCCAGGGCTGGGGCCAGCAATGGCTACACCTTC
D: .; size: .; J: TRBJ2-2; V: TRBV4-1; CDR3: CASSQDPQGVIAGELFF; DNA: TGCGCCAGCAGCCAAGACCCCCAGGGTGTGATCGCCGGGGAGCTGTTTTTT
D: .; size: .; J: TRBJ2-1; V: TRBV2; CDR3: CASSEHHYYNEQFF; DNA: TGTGCCAGCAGTGAGCACCATTACTACAATGAGCAGTTCTTC
D: .; size: once; J: TRBJ2-3; V: TRBV5-1; CDR3: CASSLTGLTTDTQYF; DNA: TGCGCCAGCAGCTTGACGGGACTCACCACAGATACGCAGTATTTT
D: .; size: .; J: TRBJ2-7; V: TRBV10-2; CDR3: CASSESNEQYF; DNA: TGCGCCAGCAGTGAGTCCAACGAGCAGTACTTC
D: .; size: many; J: TRBJ2-7; V: TRBV29-1; CDR3: CSAQTGRTYEQYF; DNA: TGCAGCGCCCAGACAGGGAGGACCTACGAGCAGTACTTC
D: .; size: .; J: TRBJ2-3; V: TRBV7-3; CDR3: CASSLDRLSWDTQYF; DNA: TGTGCCAGCAGCTTAGACCGACTAAGTTGGGATACGCAGTATTTT
D: .; size: .; J: TRBJ2-3; V: TRBV6-4; CDR3: CASSDGRDTDTQYF; DNA: TGTGCCAGCAGTGATGGGCGGGACACAGATACGCAGTATTTT
D: .; size: .; J: TRBJ2-6; V: TRBV28; CDR3: CASGGTGANVLTF; DNA: TGTGCCAGCGGGGGGACTGGGGCCAACGTCCTGACTTTC
D: .; size: .; J: TRBJ1-3; V: TRBV9; CDR3: CASSPLVSSSGNTIYF; DNA: TGTGCCAGCAGCCCCCTTGTCTCTAGCTCTGGAAACACCATATATTTT
D: .; size: .; J: TRBJ1-3; V: TRBV6-4; CDR3: CASSGEMGLGNTIYF; DNA: TGTGCCAGCAGTGGAGAAATGGGCCTAGGAAACACCATATATTTT
D: .; size: .; J: TRBJ1-1; V: TRBV27; CDR3: CASSTFPLGSKAFF; DNA: TGTGCCAGCAGTACTTTTCCTCTCGGGAGCAAAGCTTTCTTT
D: .; size: few; J: TRBJ2-5; V: TRBV7-9; CDR3: CASSLSGSAGETQYF; DNA: TGTGCCAGCAGCTTAAGTGGGAGCGCGGGGGAGACCCAGTACTTC
D: .; size: .; J: TRBJ1-1; V: TRBV6-6; CDR3: CASAETVGTEAFF; DNA: TGTGCCAGCGCTGAAACGGTGGGCACTGAAGCTTTCTTT
D: TRBD1; size: .; J: TRBJ2-3; V: TRBV28; CDR3: CASSPPGQGGTQYF; DNA: TGTGCCAGCAGTCCACCCGGACAGGGCGGTACGCAGTATTTT
D: .; size: .; J: TRBJ1-2; V: TRBV2; CDR3: CASSEGLNYGYTF; DNA: TGTGCCAGCAGTGAAGGCCTAAACTATGGCTACACCTTC
D: .; size: .; J: TRBJ2-1; V: TRBV30; CDR3: CAWTTTYNEQFF; DNA: TGTGCCTGGACTACCACCTACAATGAGCAGTTCTTC
D: .; size: many; J: TRBJ2-7; V: TRBV18; CDR3: CASSPKADSSIDQYF; DNA: TGTGCCAGCTCACCAAAGGCGGACAGTAGCATCGATCAGTACTTC
D: .; size: .; J: TRBJ1-6; V: TRBV30; CDR3: CAYVRDLNSPLHF; DNA: TGTGCCTACGTCCGGGACCTTAATTCACCCCTCCACTTT
D: TRBD2; size: .; J: TRBJ2-5; V: TRBV4-1; CDR3: CASSPSGLAGRETQYF; DNA: TGCGCCAGCAGCCCATCGGGACTAGCGGGACGGGAGACCCAGTACTTC
D: .; size: .; J: TRBJ1-1; V: TRBV10-3; CDR3: CAISEGGDTEAFF; DNA: TGTGCCATCAGTGAAGGGGGTGACACTGAAGCTTTCTTT
D: .; size: .; J: TRBJ2-7; V: TRBV5-1; CDR3: CASRLDMREQYF; DNA: TGCGCCAGCAGGTTAGATATGAGGGAGCAGTACTTC
D: TRBD1; size: .; J: TRBJ1-4; V: TRBV19; CDR3: CASSQPGGATNEKLFF; DNA: TGTGCCAGTAGTCAACCAGGGGGTGCAACTAATGAAAAACTGTTTTTT
D: TRBD1; size: many; J: TRBJ2-3; V: TRBV5-1; CDR3: CASSFRGQGADTDTQYF; DNA: TGCGCCAGCAGCTTTCGGGGACAGGGGGCTGACACAGATACGCAGTATTTT